The source of this TCR beta chain is a study of molecular identifiers for immune sequencing clone quantification. TCRdb reprocessed the PCR reads via MiXCR and lists one record per CDR3 protein. Among 7,500 to 9,500 distinct CDR3 sequences listed, around 15% were seen once. This clonotype was detected ten times or more. RNA fractions of 10%, 30% or 50% and about 18,000 to 1,100,000 sorted cells were the source of naive CD8 libraries. V trimming: 6 bases; J trimming: 2 bases; junction bases outside the gene matches: 10. The CDR3 spans 15 residues. Looked up from germline, CDR1 is PRHDT and CDR2 is FYEKMQ (reference sequence).

The sample comprised naive CD8+ T cells from blood, with Jurkat cell RNA spiked in. The subset was: FACS-sorted CD8+CD4-CCR7+CD45RA+ naive T cells. This chain links TRBV13 with TRBJ2-7; 7 positions agree with TRBD1. The sequence derives from a human donor in good health. Some libraries in this study had Jurkat cell RNA spiked in. CDR3 sequence (DNA): TGTGCCAGCAGTACACAGGGGTCTTTTCCCTACGAGCAGTACTTC. This translates into CASSTQGSFPYEQYF.